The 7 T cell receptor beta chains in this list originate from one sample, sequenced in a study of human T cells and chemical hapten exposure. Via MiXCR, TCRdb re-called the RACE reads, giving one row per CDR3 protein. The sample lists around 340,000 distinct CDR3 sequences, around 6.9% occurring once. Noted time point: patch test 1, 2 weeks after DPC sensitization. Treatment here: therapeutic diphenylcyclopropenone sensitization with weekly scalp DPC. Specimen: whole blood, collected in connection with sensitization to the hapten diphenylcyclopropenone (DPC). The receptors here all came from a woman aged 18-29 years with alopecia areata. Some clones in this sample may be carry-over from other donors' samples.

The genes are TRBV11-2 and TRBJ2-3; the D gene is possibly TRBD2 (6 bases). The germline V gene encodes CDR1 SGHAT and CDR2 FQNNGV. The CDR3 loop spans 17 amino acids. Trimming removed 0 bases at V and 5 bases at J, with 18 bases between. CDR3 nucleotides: TGTGCCAGCAGCTTAGATCGAGCAGGCGGGGTTGTAGATACGCAGTATTTT. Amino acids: CASSLDRAGGVVDTQYF.

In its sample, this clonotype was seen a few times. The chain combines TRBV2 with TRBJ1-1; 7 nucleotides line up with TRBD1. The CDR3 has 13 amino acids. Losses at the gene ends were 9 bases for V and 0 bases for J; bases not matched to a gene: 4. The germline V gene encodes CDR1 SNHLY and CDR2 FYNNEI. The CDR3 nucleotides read TGTGCCAGTAAGGGACAGTTGAACACTGAAGCTTTCTTT. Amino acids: CASKGQLNTEAFF.

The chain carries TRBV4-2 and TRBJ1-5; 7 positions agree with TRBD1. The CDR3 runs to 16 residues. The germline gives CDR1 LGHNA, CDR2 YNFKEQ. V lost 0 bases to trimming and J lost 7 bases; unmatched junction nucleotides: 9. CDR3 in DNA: TGTGCCAGCAGCCAAGAGGCTCGACAGGGAATACAGCCCCAGCATTTT. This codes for CASSQEARQGIQPQHF.

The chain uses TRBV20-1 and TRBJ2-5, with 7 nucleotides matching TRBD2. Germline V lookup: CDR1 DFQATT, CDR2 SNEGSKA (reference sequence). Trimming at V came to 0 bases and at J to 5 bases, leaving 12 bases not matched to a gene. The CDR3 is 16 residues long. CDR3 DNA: TGCAGTGCTAGAGATTACTCGAGCGGGGCATCGGAGACCCAGTACTTC. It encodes CSARDYSSGASETQYF.

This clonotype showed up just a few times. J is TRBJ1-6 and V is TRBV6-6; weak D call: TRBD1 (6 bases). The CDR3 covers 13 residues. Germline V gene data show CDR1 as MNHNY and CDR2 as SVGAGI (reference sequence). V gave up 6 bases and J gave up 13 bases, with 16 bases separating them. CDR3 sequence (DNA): TGTGCCAGCAGAGGGTCTGGAGACAGGCCCCTCCACTTT. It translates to CASRGSGDRPLHF.

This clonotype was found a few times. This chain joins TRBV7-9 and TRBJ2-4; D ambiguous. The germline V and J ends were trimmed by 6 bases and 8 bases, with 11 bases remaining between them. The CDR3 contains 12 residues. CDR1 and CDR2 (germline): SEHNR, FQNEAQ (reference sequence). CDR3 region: CASRPAPDIQYF. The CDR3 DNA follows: TGTGCCAGCAGGCCAGCGCCGGACATTCAGTACTTC.

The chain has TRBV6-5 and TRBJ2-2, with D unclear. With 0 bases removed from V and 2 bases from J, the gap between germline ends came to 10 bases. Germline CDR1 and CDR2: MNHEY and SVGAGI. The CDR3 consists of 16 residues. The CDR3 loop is CASSYSEQTNTGELFF. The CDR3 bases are TGTGCCAGCAGTTACTCGGAACAGACTAACACCGGGGAGCTGTTTTTT.